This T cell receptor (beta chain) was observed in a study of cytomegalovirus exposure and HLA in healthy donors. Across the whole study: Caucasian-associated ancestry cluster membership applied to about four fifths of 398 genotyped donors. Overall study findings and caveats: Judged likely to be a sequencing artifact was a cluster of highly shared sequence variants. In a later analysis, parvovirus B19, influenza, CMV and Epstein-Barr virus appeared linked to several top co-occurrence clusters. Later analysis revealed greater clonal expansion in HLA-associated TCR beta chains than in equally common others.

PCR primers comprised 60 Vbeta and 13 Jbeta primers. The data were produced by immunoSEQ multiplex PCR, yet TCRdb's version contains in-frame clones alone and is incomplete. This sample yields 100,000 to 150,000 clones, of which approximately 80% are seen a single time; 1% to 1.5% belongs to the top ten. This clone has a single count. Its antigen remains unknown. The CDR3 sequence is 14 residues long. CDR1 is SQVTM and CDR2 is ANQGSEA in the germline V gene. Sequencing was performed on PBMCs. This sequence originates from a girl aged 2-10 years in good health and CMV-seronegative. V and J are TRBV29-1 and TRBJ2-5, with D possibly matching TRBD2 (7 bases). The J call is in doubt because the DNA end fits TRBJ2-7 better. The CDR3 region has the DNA TGCAGCGGCCTACCAAGGGGAGGGGGTGGCGAGCAGTACTTC. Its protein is CSGLPRGGGGEQYF.